The 15 T cell receptor beta chains in this list originate from one sample, sequenced in a study of graft-versus-host responses after intestinal transplantation. Here immunoSEQ multiplex PCR was the method, and the copy in TCRdb shows in-frame clones only, minus some. The sample lists 6,500 to 9,500 clones; less than 95% were seen once. The material sequenced was PBMCs, taken roughly 32 days after intestinal transplant. Receptors originate from a human patient who received an intestinal transplant, so some T cells may come from the graft donor.

J is TRBJ2-1 and V is TRBV6-4, with D possibly matching TRBD2 (6 bases). Germline V gene sequence: CDR1 MRHNA, CDR2 SNTAGT. The CDR3 consists of 15 residues. V was clipped by 2 bases and J by 6 bases, with 14 bases between them. This chain's CDR3 is CASSDRSGTVNEQFF. CDR3 coding DNA: TGTGCCAGCAGTGACAGGTCCGGGACTGTCAATGAGCAGTTCTTC.

The chain recombines TRBV6-5 with TRBJ2-7, with D maybe TRBD1 (5 bases). V lost 6 bases to trimming and J lost 4 bases, with 16 bases between them. The germline V gene has CDR1 MNHEY and CDR2 SVGAGI. This CDR3 contains 14 residues. The CDR3 DNA follows: TGTGCCAGCAGATACACCACGACAGATTACGAGCAGTACTTC. Its translation is CASRYTTTDYEQYF.

V gene TRBV7-9 combines with J gene TRBJ2-1, with D unclear. Germline-derived CDR1 and CDR2 are SEHNR and FQNEAQ (reference sequence). Trimming removed 5 bases from V and 10 bases from J, with 12 bases in between. This CDR3 contains 12 residues. The CDR3 sequence: CASSKIPIEQFF. The CDR3 DNA is TGTGCCAGCAGCAAAATACCCATAGAGCAGTTCTTC.

This clone was observed a single time. The chain is built from TRBV6-5 and TRBJ1-1; TRBD1 might be the D (6 bases). Germline lookup yields CDR1 MNHEY and CDR2 SVGAGI. V was trimmed by 2 bases and J by 0 bases, leaving 10 bases between them. This CDR3 has 15 amino acids. The CDR3, as DNA: TGTGCCAGCAGTTACGGGGGGCCCATGAACACTGAAGCTTTCTTT. Its protein product is CASSYGGPMNTEAFF.

The chain employs TRBV6-1 and TRBJ2-7; D gene unclear. Per the germline V gene, CDR1 is MNHNS and CDR2 is SASEGT. The ends were cut back, 5 bases at V and 3 bases at J, with 11 bases in the middle. CDR3 length equals 13 residues. The CDR3 DNA reads as TGTGCCAGCAGTATTACCTGGGACTACGAGCAGTACTTC. It specifies CASSITWDYEQYF.

The CDR3: CASSAFEASTDTQYF. In nucleotides, the CDR3 is TGTGCCAGCAGCGCCTTTGAGGCTAGCACAGATACGCAGTATTTT. This chain joins TRBV6-5 and TRBJ2-3; D remains unclear. This CDR3 comprises 15 residues. V dropped 6 bases and J dropped 0 bases, with 13 bases sitting between them. The germline V gene has CDR1 MNHEY and CDR2 SVGAGI.

The chain couples TRBV5-1 to TRBJ2-7, with D maybe TRBD2 (6 bases). Germline assignment: CDR1 SGHRS and CDR2 YFSETQ. Trimming removed 4 bases at V and 3 bases at J, with 17 bases between. The CDR3 consists of 15 residues. The CDR3 sequence: CASSDIVAGFYEQYF. Here the CDR3 DNA reads TGCGCCAGCAGCGACATCGTTGCGGGGTTCTACGAGCAGTACTTC.

This sequence joins TRBV10-3 and TRBJ2-1, with D perhaps matching TRBD1 (5 bases). CDR1 and CDR2 from the germline V gene are ENHRY and SYGVKD. This CDR3 comprises 15 residues. The V and J ends lost 7 bases and 7 bases respectively, with 20 bases between them. CDR3 region: CAIKSPSTAWNEQFF. In DNA, the CDR3 is TGTGCCATCAAATCTCCCTCGACAGCCTGGAATGAGCAGTTCTTC.

The table lists this clone with a count of one. The chain combines TRBV11-3 with TRBJ2-7; TRBD2 matches at 7 bases. Germline-derived CDR1 and CDR2 are SGHNT and YENEEA. CDR3 length: 14 residues. Unmatched junction bases numbered 5, after V lost 5 bases and J lost 1 base. For the CDR3, the DNA is TGTGCCAGCAGCCCTAGGGGAGGGTCCTACGAGCAGTACTTC. Its translation is CASSPRGGSYEQYF. Filled out from reference TRBV11-3 and TRBJ2-7, the complete variable domain reads EAGVVQSPRYKIIEKKQPVAFWCNPISGHNTLYWYLQNLGQGPELLIRYENEEAVDDSQLPKDRFSAERLKGVDSTLKIQPAELGDSAVYLCASSPRGGSYEQYFGPGTRLTVT.

The CDR3 nucleotides are TGTGCCAGCAGTGAGGAGGCGGGGGCCACAGATACGCAGTATTTT. Translated: CASSEEAGATDTQYF. The V call is TRBV6-4, the J call TRBJ2-3; possible D gene TRBD2, 7 bases. The length of the CDR3 is 15 residues. Germline V lookup: CDR1 MRHNA, CDR2 SNTAGT. V lost 3 bases and J 2 bases, leaving 12 bases between the germline ends.

The genes are TRBV19 and TRBJ2-2; TRBD2 matches 8 bases. This CDR3 is 14 amino acids long. The V and J ends lost 10 bases and 3 bases, in that order; junction bases with no gene match: 7. Germline-derived CDR1 and CDR2 are LNHDA and SQIVND (reference sequence). The CDR3 sequence: CATKGGGYTGELFF. CDR3 coding DNA: TGTGCCACCAAGGGCGGGGGGTACACCGGGGAGCTGTTTTTT.

The V and J genes are TRBV4-1 and TRBJ1-1, with D maybe TRBD1 (5 bases). Germline CDR1 reads MGHRA; CDR2 reads YSYEKL. There are 15 residues in the CDR3. Trimming removed 4 bases at V and 5 bases at J, with 17 bases between. The chain's CDR3 is CASSLETRGGTEAFF. CDR3 coding DNA: TGCGCCAGCAGCCTAGAAACAAGGGGAGGAACTGAAGCTTTCTTT.

The rearrangement uses TRBV7-9 and TRBJ1-4; D possibly corresponds to TRBD1 (5 bases). The V end was cut by 5 bases, the J end by 0 bases, with 7 bases between. Germline V gives CDR1 SEHNR, CDR2 FQNEAQ (reference sequence). The CDR3 loop spans 14 amino acids. DNA of the CDR3: TGTGCCAGCAGCACGACAGCAACTAATGAAAAACTGTTTTTT. This sequence encodes CASSTTATNEKLFF.

The V call is TRBV7-9, the J call TRBJ1-1, with 7 bases aligning to TRBD1. This CDR3 has 16 residues. The ends lost 6 bases at V and 0 bases at J; junction bases unmatched: 10. The germline V gene encodes CDR1 SEHNR and CDR2 FQNEAQ (reference sequence). The CDR3 DNA is TGTGCCAGCAGTTCTGGGGACAGTACTATGAACACTGAAGCTTTCTTT. This translates into CASSSGDSTMNTEAFF.

The chain couples TRBV30 to TRBJ2-7, with TRBD1 matching 9 bases. CDR1 is GTSNPN, CDR2 SVGIG, per germline (reference sequence). The CDR3 contains 14 residues. J was trimmed by 5 bases and V by 5 bases; bases with no gene match: 10. The CDR3 sequence: CAWEGGTGTHEQYF. CDR3 sequence (DNA): TGTGCCTGGGAGGGTGGGACAGGGACCCACGAGCAGTACTTC.